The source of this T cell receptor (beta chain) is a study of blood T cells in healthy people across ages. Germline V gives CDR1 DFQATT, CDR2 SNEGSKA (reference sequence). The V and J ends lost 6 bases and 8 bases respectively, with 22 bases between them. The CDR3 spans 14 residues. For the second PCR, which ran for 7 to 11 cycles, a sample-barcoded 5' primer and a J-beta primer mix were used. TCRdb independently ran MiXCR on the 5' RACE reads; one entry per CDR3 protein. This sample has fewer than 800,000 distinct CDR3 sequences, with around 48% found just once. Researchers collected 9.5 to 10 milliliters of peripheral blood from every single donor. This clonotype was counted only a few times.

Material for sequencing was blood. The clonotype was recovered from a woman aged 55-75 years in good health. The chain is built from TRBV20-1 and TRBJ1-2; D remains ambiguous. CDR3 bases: TGCAGTGCCCCACCGAGACAAATGTATCGCGGCTACACCTTC. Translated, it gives CSAPPRQMYRGYTF.